A selection of T cell receptor beta chains follows, all from one sample in a study of a mutant IDH1 vaccine in newly diagnosed glioma. Only in-frame clones appear in the TCRdb table, and some are missing; sequencing was by immunoSEQ multiplex PCR. The sample includes around 92,000 clones, roughly 80% of them seen just once. The sample here was PBMCs, taken from a glioma patient treated with radiotherapy, temozolomide or both. These receptors were collected from a woman in her forties or fifties with glioma. CDR3s include the opening cysteine and the closing phenylalanine or tryptophan. A D gene is named only where the DNA matches it firmly. Size values are once, few and many counts, or a class for expanded clones, and some rows have none.

j_call | d_call | clone_size | v_call | cdr3_aa | cdr3_nt
TRBJ2-3 | TRBD1 | once | TRBV5-1 | CASRVRPGQGDTQYF | TGCGCCAGCAGGGTGCGCCCTGGACAGGGCGATACGCAGTATTTT
TRBJ2-3 | TRBD1 | - | TRBV5-1 | CASSSTGENTQYF | TGCGCCAGCAGCTCGACAGGGGAGAATACGCAGTATTTT
TRBJ1-4 | - | - | TRBV5-6 | CASSLERAEKLFF | TGTGCCAGCAGCTTGGAAAGGGCCGAAAAACTGTTTTTT
TRBJ2-7 | - | - | TRBV7-9 | CASSPQTGSYEQYF | TGTGCCAGCAGCCCACAGACAGGTTCCTACGAGCAGTACTTC
TRBJ1-2 | TRBD1 | - | TRBV27 | CASMSSDRGSLLDGYTF | TGTGCCAGCATGTCTTCGGACAGGGGGAGTCTGTTGGATGGCTACACCTTC
TRBJ2-6 | - | - | TRBV5-4 | CASRSGLTSSGANVLTF | TGTGCCAGCAGATCGGGACTGACTAGCTCTGGGGCCAACGTCCTGACTTTC
TRBJ2-5 | TRBD2 | once | TRBV7-9 | CASSFSGGAAETQYF | TGTGCCAGCAGCTTTAGCGGGGGGGCGGCAGAGACCCAGTACTTC
TRBJ1-5 | - | once | TRBV19 | CASSMSLSGTNQPQHF | TGTGCCAGTAGTATGTCATTATCAGGGACCAATCAGCCCCAGCATTTT
TRBJ2-7 | TRBD1 | - | TRBV5-1 | CASSLVLGQAVEQYF | TGCGCCAGCAGCTTGGTCTTGGGACAGGCAGTCGAGCAGTACTTC
TRBJ2-5 | TRBD1 | - | TRBV30 | CAWSQGAQETQYF | TGTGCCTGGAGCCAGGGGGCCCAAGAGACCCAGTACTTC
TRBJ1-2 | - | - | TRBV25-1 | CASSEYAFNYGYTF | TGTGCCAGCAGTGAATACGCCTTTAACTATGGCTACACCTTC
TRBJ2-7 | TRBD2 | - | TRBV11-3 | CASSSLAGTSYEQYF | TGTGCCAGCAGCTCACTAGCGGGGACGTCCTACGAGCAGTACTTC
TRBJ1-2 | - | - | TRBV4-3 | CASSPGGGGAYGYTF | TGCGCCAGCAGCCCTGGGGGAGGGGGGGCGTATGGCTACACCTTC
TRBJ1-2 | TRBD1 | once | TRBV5-1 | CASSLGQGARPDYTF | TGCGCCAGCAGCTTGGGACAGGGGGCGCGTCCTGACTACACCTTC
TRBJ1-5 | - | few | TRBV4-1 | CASSQEQDQPQHF | TGCGCCAGCAGCCAAGAGCAGGATCAGCCCCAGCATTTT
TRBJ1-1 | TRBD1 | - | TRBV7-9 | CASSFSSTAGGLNTEAFF | TGTGCCAGCAGCTTTTCTTCCACCGCAGGGGGATTGAACACTGAAGCTTTCTTT
TRBJ2-5 | TRBD2 | once | TRBV4-1 | CASSRSGGQETQYF | TGCGCCAGCAGCCGTAGCGGGGGGCAAGAGACCCAGTACTTC
TRBJ2-5 | - | - | TRBV5-1 | CASSLANPDQETQYF | TGCGCCAGCAGCTTGGCCAATCCAGACCAAGAGACCCAGTACTTC
TRBJ1-1 | - | - | TRBV18 | CASSPAPGGAEAFF | TGTGCCAGCTCACCCGCTCCGGGTGGGGCTGAAGCTTTCTTT
TRBJ1-5 | - | - | TRBV10-3 | CAISEYRGANQPQHF | TGTGCCATCAGTGAGTACAGAGGGGCCAATCAGCCCCAGCATTTT
TRBJ1-1 | - | few | TRBV6-7 | CASSYLGVCTEAFF | TGTGCCAGCAGTTACTTGGGGGTTTGCACTGAAGCTTTCTTT
TRBJ1-6 | - | - | TRBV4-1 | CASSQDLNRLPLSYNSPLHF | TGCGCCAGCAGCCAAGATCTAAATAGACTGCCCCTCTCCTATAATTCACCCCTCCACTTT
TRBJ1-6 | TRBD1 | - | TRBV27 | CASSLQGANSPLHF | TGTGCCAGCAGTTTACAGGGGGCTAATTCACCCCTCCACTTT
TRBJ1-5 | - | - | TRBV21-1 | CASSTQYTTAYSNQPQHF | TGTGCCAGCAGCACACAATATACCACAGCTTATAGCAATCAGCCCCAGCATTTT
TRBJ1-2 | - | - | TRBV19 | CASSILTNYGYTF | TGTGCCAGTAGTATATTGACTAACTATGGCTACACCTTC
TRBJ2-5 | TRBD2 | - | TRBV4-1 | CASSQDRARTSKTQYF | TGCGCCAGCAGCCAAGATCGGGCAAGGACTAGTAAGACCCAGTACTTC
TRBJ1-2 | - | - | TRBV19 | CASSTGTDTNYGYTF | TGTGCCAGTAGTACCGGGACGGATACTAACTATGGCTACACCTTC
TRBJ1-5 | - | few | TRBV15 | CATSRVSQPQHF | TGTGCCACCAGCAGGGTGTCTCAGCCCCAGCATTTT
TRBJ2-1 | - | - | TRBV2 | CASSEEGRGQFF | TGTGCCAGCAGTGAAGAGGGGCGAGGGCAGTTCTTC
TRBJ1-6 | - | once | TRBV5-1 | CASSLRLAGGNNSPLHF | TGCGCCAGCAGCTTACGGTTAGCGGGAGGAAATAATTCACCCCTCCACTTT
TRBJ2-7 | - | few | TRBV7-2 | CASSLAAGNSYEQYF | TGTGCCAGCAGCTTAGCGGCAGGGAACTCCTACGAGCAGTACTTC
TRBJ1-6 | - | - | TRBV9 | CASSVADLFNSPLHF | TGTGCCAGCAGCGTAGCCGACCTTTTTAATTCACCCCTCCACTTT
TRBJ2-7 | - | once | TRBV6-5 | CASSRTPAAEQYF | TGTGCCAGCAGCCGCACCCCAGCCGCCGAGCAGTACTTC
TRBJ2-1 | - | - | TRBV10-3 | CAIRAGGPNEQFF | TGTGCCATCAGGGCCGGCGGGCCGAATGAGCAGTTCTTC
TRBJ1-5 | TRBD1 | - | TRBV9 | CASSPGPGGSNQPQHF | TGTGCCAGCAGCCCCGGACCAGGGGGCAGCAATCAGCCCCAGCATTTT
TRBJ2-3 | - | few | TRBV19 | CASSTWLASTDTQYF | TGTGCCAGTAGTACATGGTTAGCTAGCACAGATACGCAGTATTTT
TRBJ1-1 | - | few | TRBV7-2 | CASGNTEAFF | TGTGCCAGTGGGAACACTGAAGCTTTCTTT
TRBJ2-7 | - | - | TRBV19 | CASSISGTTISYEQYF | TGTGCCAGTAGTATCTCCGGGACAACTATCTCCTACGAGCAGTACTTC
TRBJ1-3 | - | - | TRBV27 | CASRHDTIYF | TGTGCCAGCAGACACGACACCATATATTTT
TRBJ1-1 | - | - | TRBV6-6 | CASSYGGWGNTEAFF | TGTGCCAGCAGTTACGGGGGTTGGGGGAACACTGAAGCTTTCTTT
TRBJ2-2 | - | - | TRBV6-1 | CASSPTSVGELFF | TGTGCCAGCAGTCCTACCTCGGTGGGGGAGCTGTTTTTT
TRBJ2-2 | - | - | TRBV19 | CASSIDLLGQAANTGELFF | TGTGCCAGTAGTATAGATCTATTGGGGCAGGCCGCGAACACCGGGGAGCTGTTTTTT
TRBJ1-1 | - | - | TRBV27 | CASSIVRTALDTEAFF | TGTGCCAGCAGCATTGTCCGGACAGCCTTGGACACTGAAGCTTTCTTT
TRBJ1-6 | - | - | TRBV5-6 | CASSDWGQQWGYYNSPLHF | TGTGCCAGCAGCGATTGGGGGCAACAATGGGGATACTATAATTCACCCCTCCACTTT
TRBJ2-3 | - | - | TRBV7-9 | CASSLTGPTDTQYF | TGTGCCAGCAGCTTGACGGGACCCACAGATACGCAGTATTTT